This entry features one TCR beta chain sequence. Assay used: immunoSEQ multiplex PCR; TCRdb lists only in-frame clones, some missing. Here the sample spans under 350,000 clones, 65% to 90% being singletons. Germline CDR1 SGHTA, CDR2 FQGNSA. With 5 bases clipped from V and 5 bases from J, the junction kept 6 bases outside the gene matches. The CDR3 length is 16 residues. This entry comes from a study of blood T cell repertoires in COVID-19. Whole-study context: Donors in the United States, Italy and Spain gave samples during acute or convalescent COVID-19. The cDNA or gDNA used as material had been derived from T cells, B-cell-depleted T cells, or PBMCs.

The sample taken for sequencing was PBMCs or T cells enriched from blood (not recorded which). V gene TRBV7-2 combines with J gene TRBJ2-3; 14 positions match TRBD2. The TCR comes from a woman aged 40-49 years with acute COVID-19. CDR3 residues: CASSPRLAGGRDTQYF. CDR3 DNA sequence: TGTGCCAGCAGCCCGAGACTAGCGGGAGGGCGAGATACGCAGTATTTT. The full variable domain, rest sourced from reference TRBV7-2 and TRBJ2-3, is GAGVSQSPSNKVTEKGKDVELRCDPISGHTALYWYRQSLGQGLEFLIYFQGNSAPDKSGLPSDRFSAERTGGSVSTLTIQRTQQEDSAVYLCASSPRLAGGRDTQYFGPGTRLTVL.